Shown below are 32 T cell receptor beta chains from a single sample sequenced in a study of T cell responses to AZD1222 COVID-19 vaccine. Produced via immunoSEQ multiplex PCR; TCRdb's table is partial and in-frame only. The table lists roughly 87,000 clones, roughly 90% of them singletons. Sequenced material: peripheral blood, taken 28 days after the second AZD1222 dose. All receptors derive from an adult who received the AZD1222 COVID-19 vaccine.

The chain has TRBV28 and TRBJ2-2; TRBD2 might be the D (5 bases). From germline, CDR1 is MDHEN and CDR2 SYDVKM. CDR3 length: 13 amino acids. V gave up 7 bases and J gave up 5 bases, with 11 bases separating them. CDR3 DNA: TGTGCCAGCACGGGGAGACTGACCGGGGAGCTGTTTTTT. It translates to CASTGRLTGELFF.

The V gene is TRBV27, the J gene TRBJ2-3, with TRBD2 matching over 7 bases. J gave up 2 bases and V 3 bases, and 14 bases lay outside the gene matches. The V gene's germline CDR1 is MNHEY and CDR2 SMNVEV (reference sequence). This CDR3 comprises 18 residues. The CDR3 reads CASSFSRLASTFTDTQYF. The CDR3 DNA follows: TGTGCCAGCAGTTTCTCGAGACTAGCTTCCACCTTCACAGATACGCAGTATTTT.

V and J are TRBV28 and TRBJ2-7; weak D call: TRBD1 (6 bases). V lost 2 bases and J lost 6, with 11 bases in between. CDR1 MDHEN and CDR2 SYDVKM come from the germline V gene. This CDR3 has 13 amino acids. The DNA of the CDR3 is TGTGCCAGCAGTTTAACAGGGCTGGGCGAGCAGTACTTC. Protein sequence: CASSLTGLGEQYF.

The rearrangement uses TRBV15 and TRBJ1-2, with TRBD1 identical over 10 bases. After removal of 3 bases from V and 7 bases from J, the junction contained 5 bases not matched to a gene. The CDR3 has 14 amino acids. The germline CDR1 and CDR2 sequences are LNHNV and YYDKDF (reference sequence). In DNA, the CDR3 is TGTGCCACCAGCAGCGTGGACAGGGGGTTTGGCTACACCTTC. Its translation: CATSSVDRGFGYTF.

V gene TRBV28 combines with J gene TRBJ1-2, with D possibly being TRBD1 (6 bases). The germline V gene has CDR1 MDHEN and CDR2 SYDVKM. The V and J ends lost 6 bases and 4 bases respectively, with 18 bases between them. This CDR3 has 15 residues. DNA for the CDR3: TGTGCCAGCAGCCCGGGGGGGGGCATGTTCTATGGCTACACCTTC. Protein sequence: CASSPGGGMFYGYTF.

The CDR3 sequence: CASSIGRTNQPQHF. DNA for the CDR3: TGTGCCAGTAGTATAGGCAGGACAAATCAGCCCCAGCATTTT. This chain uses TRBV19 with TRBJ1-5; a possible D gene is TRBD1 (5 bases). This CDR3 comprises 14 residues. CDR1 and CDR2 (germline): LNHDA, SQIVND (reference sequence). Deletions cut 1 base from V and 4 bases from J, with 8 bases between. The whole variable domain, remainder taken from reference TRBV19 and TRBJ1-5, is DGGITQSPKYLFRKEGQNVTLSCEQNLNHDAMYWYRQDPGQGLRLIYYSQIVNDFQKGDIAEGYSVSREKKESFPLTVTSAQKNPTAFYLCASSIGRTNQPQHFGDGTRLSIL.

This clone was found once. The rearrangement joins TRBV28 to TRBJ1-3; D is undetermined. Deletions cut 8 bases from V and 0 bases from J, with 5 bases between. The CDR3 spans 12 residues. In germline, CDR1 is MDHEN, CDR2 SYDVKM. The CDR3 loop is CASGNSGNTIYF. The CDR3 bases are TGTGCCAGCGGAAACTCTGGAAACACCATATATTTT.

The chain carries TRBV2 and TRBJ2-5; D might be TRBD2 (6 bases). Trimming stripped 1 base from V and 7 bases from J, with 16 bases between. This CDR3 is 15 amino acids long. In germline, CDR1 is SNHLY, CDR2 FYNNEI. CDR3 protein: CASSEVLASTGTQYF. The CDR3 DNA follows: TGTGCCAGCAGTGAAGTCCTAGCGTCAACGGGGACCCAGTACTTC.

The chain uses TRBV5-1 and TRBJ1-6, with TRBD1 identical over 8 bases. The CDR3 is made up of 15 amino acids. Trimming at V came to 4 bases and at J to 9 bases, leaving 9 bases not matched to a gene. Germline CDR1 SGHRS, CDR2 YFSETQ. DNA of the CDR3: TGCGCCAGCAGCGAAGACAGGGGACTGGGTTCACCCCTCCACTTT. It translates to CASSEDRGLGSPLHF.

The gene calls are TRBV19 and TRBJ1-5; TRBD1 matches at 10 bases. CDR1 is LNHDA, CDR2 SQIVND, per germline (reference sequence). J gave up 2 bases and V 5 bases, and 3 bases lay outside the gene matches. The CDR3 runs to 15 residues. DNA of the CDR3: TGTGCCAGTAGTCCTGGGACAGGGGGCAATCAGCCCCAGCATTTT. Encoded protein: CASSPGTGGNQPQHF.

This chain links TRBV19 with TRBJ2-1; 7 bases are shared with TRBD2. V lost 7 bases, J lost 4 bases, and 4 bases stayed unmatched. The CDR3 contains 13 residues. The germline V gene encodes CDR1 LNHDA and CDR2 SQIVND (reference sequence). The CDR3 coding sequence is TGTGCCAGTATGCAGCGGGGATACAATGAGCAGTTCTTC. Protein: CASMQRGYNEQFF.

CDR3 nucleotide sequence: TGTGCCAGCAGCTTAACGAGGGAGAATGAGCAGTTCTTC. It translates to CASSLTRENEQFF. V gene TRBV7-9 combines with J gene TRBJ2-1, with D possibly matching TRBD2 (5 bases). CDR1 SEHNR and CDR2 FQNEAQ come from the germline V gene (reference sequence). With 2 bases removed from V and 7 bases from J, the gap between germline ends came to 9 bases. CDR3 length: 13 amino acids.

This chain connects TRBV2 to TRBJ2-2; D is unresolved. Trimming removed 4 bases at V and 1 base at J, with 7 bases between. This CDR3 spans 14 amino acids. Germline V gene lookup returns CDR1 SNHLY and CDR2 FYNNEI. CDR3 residues: CASSALGNTGELFF. The CDR3, as DNA: TGTGCCAGCAGTGCCTTGGGGAACACCGGGGAGCTGTTTTTT.

In DNA, the CDR3 is TGTGCCAGCAGCGTAGCCAGGAACTATGGCTACACCTTC. Translated, it gives CASSVARNYGYTF. The chain couples TRBV9 to TRBJ1-2; D call uncertain. The germline V gene has CDR1 SGDLS and CDR2 YYNGEE. V was trimmed by 0 bases and J by 2 bases, leaving 5 bases between them. The CDR3 contains 13 residues.

The chain joins TRBV28 to TRBJ2-1; D is perhaps TRBD2 (5 bases). The CDR3 extends over 15 amino acids. Per the germline V gene, CDR1 is MDHEN and CDR2 is SYDVKM. V shed 2 bases and J shed 4 bases, with 12 bases lying between them. CDR3 amino acids: CASSLSGYGYNEQFF. CDR3 nucleotides: TGTGCCAGCAGTTTAAGCGGATATGGTTACAATGAGCAGTTCTTC.

This clone has only a few counts. The genes are TRBV3-1 (or the pseudogene TRBV3-2) and TRBJ2-6; 7 bases are a match to TRBD1. The germline V gene encodes CDR1 LGHDT and CDR2 YNNKEL (reference sequence). The length of the CDR3 is 16 residues. With 5 bases clipped from V and 2 bases from J, the junction kept 6 bases outside the gene matches. CDR3 sequence reads: CASSTRQGTGANVLTF. The CDR3 DNA reads as TGTGCCAGCAGCACACGACAGGGCACTGGGGCCAACGTCCTGACTTTC.

J is TRBJ2-6 and V is TRBV7-2, with D maybe TRBD1 (5 bases). Germline CDR1 and CDR2: SGHTA and FQGNSA. Trimming removed 2 bases from V and 0 bases from J, with 14 bases in between. CDR3 size: 18 residues. The CDR3 DNA is TGTGCCAGCAGCTTACCTCAGGGATCGGGCTCTGGGGCCAACGTCCTGACTTTC. Protein: CASSLPQGSGSGANVLTF.

The rearrangement uses TRBV7-9 and TRBJ1-2; no reliable D call. The CDR3 loop spans 13 amino acids. Germline lookup yields CDR1 SEHNR and CDR2 FQNEAQ (reference sequence). V lost 5 bases, J lost 6 bases, and 13 bases lay in between. CDR3 sequence (DNA): TGTGCCAGCAGCCTTGAGAGGGCCAATGGCTACACCTTC. Residues: CASSLERANGYTF.

This rearrangement joins TRBV11-2 to TRBJ2-6; 8 bases map to TRBD1. Germline V gives CDR1 SGHAT, CDR2 FQNNGV. This CDR3 has 17 residues. V dropped 3 bases and J dropped 0; count of bases not matched to a gene: 4. CDR3 coding DNA: TGTGCCAGCAGCTTCGGACAGGGTAGCTCTGGGGCCAACGTCCTGACTTTC. This gives the protein CASSFGQGSSGANVLTF.

This sequence joins TRBV18 and TRBJ2-7; D might be TRBD1 (5 bases). V was cut by 0 bases and J by 4 bases, with 10 bases left in between. This CDR3 region has 14 residues. Germline V gene sequence: CDR1 KGHSH, CDR2 LQKENI. In DNA, the CDR3 is TGTGCCAGCTCACCACCAGGGGCGACTTACGAGCAGTACTTC. This encodes CASSPPGATYEQYF. Based on the CDR3 plus reference TRBV18 and TRBJ2-7, the full variable domain is NAGVMQNPRHLVRRRGQEARLRCSPMKGHSHVYWYRQLPEEGLKFMVYLQKENIIDESGMPKERFSAEFPKEGPSILRIQQVVRGDSAAYFCASSPPGATYEQYFGPGTRLTVT.

The chain couples TRBV2 to TRBJ2-1; TRBD2 matches at 9 bases. Losses at the gene ends were 11 bases for V and 0 bases for J; bases not matched to a gene: 2. CDR3 size: 13 residues. From germline, CDR1 is SNHLY and CDR2 FYNNEI. In DNA form, the CDR3 reads TGTGCCGGTAGCGGGAGCTCCTACAATGAGCAGTTCTTC. Protein product: CAGSGSSYNEQFF.

This CDR3 reads CASSLNPVFTGELFF. CDR3 DNA: TGTGCCAGCAGTTTAAACCCCGTATTCACCGGGGAGCTGTTTTTT. The V and J genes are TRBV28 and TRBJ2-2; no firm D call. Trimming took 2 bases from V and 4 from J, leaving 11 bases between them. The germline CDR1 and CDR2 sequences are MDHEN and SYDVKM. The CDR3 sequence is 15 residues long. Full variable domain (missing parts from reference TRBV28 and TRBJ2-2): DVKVTQSSRYLVKRTGEKVFLECVQDMDHENMFWYRQDPGLGLRLIYFSYDVKMKEKGDIPEGYSVSREKKERFSLILESASTNQTSMYLCASSLNPVFTGELFFGEGSRLTVL.

Only a few counts were recorded for this clone. The chain is built from TRBV6-1 and TRBJ2-5; no clear D gene. Trimming cost V 1 base and J 5 bases, with 8 bases left between them. This CDR3 spans 13 amino acids. The germline CDR1 and CDR2 sequences are MNHNS and SASEGT. CDR3 sequence: CASSEGPYETQYF. In DNA form, the CDR3 reads TGTGCCAGCAGTGAAGGCCCCTACGAGACCCAGTACTTC.

This clone occurred once. This rearrangement joins TRBV11-2 to TRBJ1-1; tentatively, D is TRBD1 (5 bases). The CDR3 length is 13 residues. CDR1 and CDR2 from the germline V gene are SGHAT and FQNNGV. The V and J ends lost 6 bases and 4 bases respectively, with 12 bases between them. The CDR3 region is CASSSGFGTEAFF. CDR3 coding DNA: TGTGCCAGCAGTTCAGGGTTTGGCACTGAAGCTTTCTTT.

The DNA for the CDR3 is TGTGCCAGCAGTGGTGCTTATAGCAATCAGCCCCAGCATTTT. Its translation: CASSGAYSNQPQHF. J is TRBJ1-5 and V is TRBV2; D remains unclear. The CDR3 length is 14 residues. V lost 4 bases to trimming and J lost 0 bases, with 7 bases between them. Germline CDR1 is SNHLY and CDR2 is FYNNEI.

The genes are TRBV6-5 and TRBJ2-7; tentatively, D is TRBD2 (5 bases). Deletions cut 0 bases from V and 1 base from J, with 10 bases between. The CDR3 contains 15 residues. Germline-derived CDR1 and CDR2 are MNHEY and SVGAGI. CDR3 nucleotides: TGTGCCAGCAGTTACTCGTACGGGGATTCCTACGAGCAGTACTTC. Translating gives CASSYSYGDSYEQYF.

This clone was picked up one time. The rearrangement joins TRBV9 to TRBJ2-1; perhaps TRBD2 as D (6 bases). V dropped 7 bases and J dropped 6 bases, with 26 bases sitting between them. The CDR3 sequence is 17 residues long. Germline V CDR1 and CDR2: SGDLS, YYNGEE. CDR3 DNA: TGTGCCAGCGCGAGGCCGACCCGGGACTTCTTGCGCAATGAGCAGTTCTTC. This translates into CASARPTRDFLRNEQFF.

The chain has TRBV28 and TRBJ2-3, with D unresolved. The CDR3 has 10 amino acids. The V gene lost 8 bases and the J gene lost 3 bases, with 3 bases spanning the gap. CDR1 is MDHEN, CDR2 SYDVKM, per germline. The CDR3 region has the DNA TGTGCCAGCGGGACAGATACGCAGTATTTT. The encoded protein is CASGTDTQYF.

The V call is TRBV28, the J call TRBJ2-2, with D possibly being TRBD2 (6 bases). V lost 6 bases and J 1 base, leaving 18 bases between the germline ends. The CDR3 runs 17 residues. CDR1 MDHEN and CDR2 SYDVKM come from the germline V gene. The CDR3 DNA reads TGTGCCAGCAGCGGGAGAGGACGTGTAGGGAACACCGGGGAGCTGTTTTTT. Translated, it gives CASSGRGRVGNTGELFF.

The chain couples TRBV12-5 to TRBJ1-5, with 8 bases matching TRBD1. V was pared by 6 bases and J by 7 bases, with 8 bases of the junction left unmatched. The CDR3 is 14 residues long. The V gene's germline CDR1 is LGHNT and CDR2 FRNRAP. For the CDR3, the DNA is TGTGCTAGTGGAACAGGACAGGGCAGGCAGCCCCAGCATTTT. It codes for CASGTGQGRQPQHF.

The table lists this clone with a few counts. V usage is TRBV6-5 and J usage is TRBJ1-1; D unclear. Trimming took off 9 bases at V and 6 bases at J, with 17 bases between the two ends. The CDR3 length is 13 residues. Germline V gene sequence: CDR1 MNHEY, CDR2 SVGAGI. CDR3 loop: CASSSHSGAEAFF. CDR3 DNA sequence: TGTGCCAGTAGCTCCCACTCAGGAGCTGAAGCTTTCTTT.

The gene calls are TRBV6-4 and TRBJ1-1; weak D call: TRBD1 (5 bases). Looked up from germline, CDR1 is MRHNA and CDR2 is SNTAGT. Trimming cost V 5 bases and J 1 base, with 8 bases left between them. This CDR3 is built from 13 residues. The CDR3 DNA sequence: TGTGCCAGCAGTCCAACAGGGAACACTGAAGCTTTCTTT. Its protein product is CASSPTGNTEAFF.